This entry lists 27 T cell receptor beta chains sequenced from one sample in a study of blood T cell repertoires in COVID-19. The table came from immunoSEQ multiplex PCR; TCRdb's copy has only in-frame clones and leaves some out. This sample carries 150,000 to 200,000 clones, approximately 80% of them seen once, and the ten largest clones take approximately 6%. The sample was PBMCs or T cells enriched from blood (not recorded which). These TCRs come from a middle-aged man who had recovered from COVID-19.

The chain couples TRBV27 to TRBJ2-2, with TRBD2 identical over 14 bases. The CDR3 length is 18 residues. After removal of 0 bases from V and 3 bases from J, the junction contained 3 bases not matched to a gene. Germline V lookup: CDR1 MNHEY, CDR2 SMNVEV (reference sequence). The CDR3, as DNA: TGTGCCAGCAGTTTATCCGGGACTAGCGGGGGCTACACCGGGGAGCTGTTTTTT. It encodes CASSLSGTSGGYTGELFF.

V is TRBV7-2 and J is TRBJ2-7; TRBD2 aligns across 12 bases. The CDR3 has 19 amino acids. Germline V gene lookup returns CDR1 SGHTA and CDR2 FQGNSA. The V segment lost 5 bases and the J segment 2 bases; nucleotides outside the gene matches: 16. The CDR3 is CASSPGTSGWESVTYEQYF. The CDR3, as DNA: TGTGCCAGCAGCCCTGGGACTAGCGGGTGGGAGTCGGTCACCTACGAGCAGTACTTC.

This clone has a single count. The J gene is TRBJ2-3, the V gene TRBV7-2; weak D call: TRBD2 (6 bases). The CDR3 length is 13 residues. Trimming shortened V by 8 bases and J by 2 bases, and 11 bases separated the two germline ends. Per the germline V gene, CDR1 is SGHTA and CDR2 is FQGNSA. CDR3 region: CASRDSATDTQYF. The DNA of the CDR3 is TGTGCCAGCCGGGACTCGGCCACAGATACGCAGTATTTT.

This clone came up a few times. In DNA form, the CDR3 reads TGTGCCAGCAGCCCCAGGACAGGGGAGATCACGAACTCTGGAAACACCATATATTTT. Its translation is CASSPRTGEITNSGNTIYF. The gene calls are TRBV3-1 (or the pseudogene TRBV3-2) and TRBJ1-3; 9 bases line up with TRBD1. V was clipped by 4 bases and J by 0 bases; unmatched bases: 13. The CDR3 length is 19 residues. Germline assignment: CDR1 LGHDT and CDR2 YNNKEL (reference sequence).

This clone was recorded once. The gene calls are TRBV5-8 and TRBJ1-1; 7 bases agree with TRBD1. This CDR3 comprises 14 residues. Germline assignment: CDR1 SGHTS and CDR2 YDEGEE. The trim removed 0 bases at V and 4 bases at J, leaving 3 bases unmatched. The CDR3 loop is CASSLDRGVTEAFF. CDR3 bases: TGTGCCAGCAGCTTGGACAGGGGTGTCACTGAAGCTTTCTTT.

The V call is TRBV11-2, the J call TRBJ1-2; 10 nucleotides align to TRBD1. Germline V CDR1 and CDR2: SGHAT, FQNNGV. The V and J ends lost 1 base and 0 bases, in that order; junction bases with no gene match: 2. CDR3 length equals 16 residues. The CDR3 sequence: CASSLVGTGANYGYTF. The CDR3 DNA reads TGTGCCAGCAGCTTAGTTGGGACAGGGGCTAACTATGGCTACACCTTC.

CDR3 in DNA: TGTGCCAGTAGACCAACCGGGACAGCCGTGGATGGCTACACCTTC. As protein: CASRPTGTAVDGYTF. This chain links TRBV19 with TRBJ1-2; TRBD1 agrees at 7 bases. With V trimmed by 6 bases and J by 6 bases, 13 bases remained unmatched. This CDR3 has 15 amino acids. The V gene's germline CDR1 is LNHDA and CDR2 SQIVND (reference sequence).

V gene TRBV13 combines with J gene TRBJ1-6; D is perhaps TRBD1 (6 bases). Germline V gives CDR1 PRHDT, CDR2 FYEKMQ (reference sequence). The germline V and J ends were trimmed by 4 bases and 10 bases, with 17 bases remaining between them. The CDR3 extends over 15 amino acids. CDR3 protein: CASSSRDTAPSPLHF. CDR3 coding DNA: TGTGCCAGCAGCTCCAGGGACACCGCACCCTCACCCCTCCACTTT.

This chain uses TRBV2 with TRBJ2-6; 10 nucleotides match TRBD1. V dropped 9 bases and J dropped 13; count of bases not matched to a gene: 15. The CDR3 loop spans 15 amino acids. The germline gives CDR1 SNHLY, CDR2 FYNNEI. This CDR3 reads CASTKGQGSTEVLTF. For the CDR3, the DNA is TGTGCCAGTACCAAGGGACAGGGGTCAACGGAGGTCCTGACTTTC.

The chain links TRBV24-1 to TRBJ1-5; 9 nucleotides line up with TRBD1. Germline CDR1 KGHDR, CDR2 SFDVKD. The J segment lost 8 bases and the V segment lost 4 bases, leaving 5 bases of the junction unmatched. The CDR3 totals 14 residues. CDR3 nucleotide sequence: TGTGCCACCAGTGACCCCGGGACAGGGAAGCCCCAGCATTTT. Its translation is CATSDPGTGKPQHF.

The genes are TRBV2 and TRBJ1-3; D is perhaps TRBD1 (6 bases). The CDR3 loop spans 18 amino acids. V gave up 10 bases and J gave up 2 bases, with 27 bases separating them. Germline V gene lookup returns CDR1 SNHLY and CDR2 FYNNEI. CDR3 coding DNA: TGTGCCACTATAATGCGGCAGGGGAAGGTCGCTGCTGGAAACACCATATATTTT. Encoded protein: CATIMRQGKVAAGNTIYF.

This clone was observed a single time. V is TRBV10-3 and J is TRBJ2-3; TRBD2 matches 12 bases. Germline assignment: CDR1 ENHRY and CDR2 SYGVKD. The CDR3 is 19 amino acids. The V segment lost 4 bases and the J segment 2 bases; nucleotides outside the gene matches: 13. This CDR3 is CAISGSLAGGQKFTDTQYF. The CDR3 DNA follows: TGTGCCATCAGTGGAAGTCTAGCGGGGGGGCAGAAGTTCACAGATACGCAGTATTTT.

The chain uses TRBV12-3 or TRBV12-4 and TRBJ2-2; 8 bases map to TRBD1. The CDR3 spans 13 residues. V dropped 6 bases and J dropped 8; count of bases not matched to a gene: 5. CDR3 loop: CASSRTGNGELFF. The CDR3 DNA reads as TGTGCCAGCAGCCGGACAGGGAATGGGGAGCTGTTTTTT.

This clone has a handful of counts. CDR3 sequence (DNA): TGCGCCAGCAGCCAGGTCGACCGGGGGGAAGTCTTGGATACGCAGTATTTT. This translates into CASSQVDRGEVLDTQYF. V and J are TRBV4-1 and TRBJ2-3; 7 bases match TRBD2. The V and J ends lost 3 bases and 6 bases, in that order; junction bases with no gene match: 15. Germline V gene lookup returns CDR1 MGHRA and CDR2 YSYEKL. CDR3 length: 17 residues.

The chain couples TRBV6-5 to TRBJ1-5; D remains ambiguous. With 7 bases removed from V and 0 bases from J, the gap between germline ends came to 10 bases. The CDR3 contains 14 residues. Per the germline V gene, CDR1 is MNHEY and CDR2 is SVGAGI. The CDR3 loop reads CASILTDSNQPQHF. CDR3 DNA: TGTGCCAGCATACTTACAGATAGCAATCAGCCCCAGCATTTT.

The chain couples TRBV25-1 to TRBJ1-5; possibly TRBD1 for D (6 bases). Trimming stripped 1 base from V and 6 bases from J, with 7 bases between. Per the germline V gene, CDR1 is MGHDK and CDR2 is SYGVNS. The CDR3 is 13 amino acids. The CDR3 DNA follows: TGTGCCAGCAGTGAATCCAGGGGTCAGCCCCAGCATTTT. Encoded protein: CASSESRGQPQHF.

The chain joins TRBV4-2 to TRBJ1-1; D gene unclear. This CDR3 has 11 residues. The germline CDR1 and CDR2 sequences are LGHNA and YNFKEQ. V was pared by 4 bases and J by 4 bases, with 4 bases between. The CDR3 loop is CASSRGTEAFF. Here the CDR3 DNA reads TGTGCCAGCAGCCGCGGCACTGAAGCTTTCTTT.

The genes are TRBV6-5 and TRBJ2-1, with 7 bases that match TRBD1. Per the germline V gene, CDR1 is MNHEY and CDR2 is SVGAGI. The CDR3 is made up of 15 amino acids. The trim removed 6 bases at V and 3 bases at J, leaving 8 bases unmatched. CDR3 in amino acids: CASSLRDSLYNEQFF. In DNA form, the CDR3 reads TGTGCCAGCAGCCTCCGGGACAGCCTCTACAATGAGCAGTTCTTC.

The chain carries TRBV30 and TRBJ1-5, with D tentatively TRBD1 (6 bases). V was clipped by 1 base and J by 5 bases, with 9 bases between them. The germline gives CDR1 GTSNPN, CDR2 SVGIG (reference sequence). The CDR3 spans 13 residues. This chain's CDR3 is CAWSGQDYQPQHF. CDR3 bases: TGTGCCTGGAGTGGACAGGATTATCAGCCCCAGCATTTT.

CDR3 sequence: CAWSAEGILIYGYTF. CDR3 sequence (DNA): TGTGCCTGGAGTGCGGAGGGAATACTCATTTATGGCTACACCTTC. The chain uses TRBV30 and TRBJ1-2; D not certain. Deletions cut 1 base from V and 5 bases from J, with 17 bases between. The CDR3 extends over 15 amino acids. CDR1 and CDR2 (germline): GTSNPN, SVGIG (reference sequence).

The rearrangement joins TRBV30 to TRBJ1-1; D perhaps matches TRBD1 (5 bases). CDR1 is GTSNPN and CDR2 is SVGIG in the germline V gene (reference sequence). The CDR3 runs 14 residues. The V end lost 2 bases, the J end lost 8 bases, and 18 bases lay between the germline ends. DNA of the CDR3: TGTGCCTGGAGTCACTTGACAAGGGGAATGGAAGCTTTCTTT. This sequence encodes CAWSHLTRGMEAFF.

The table lists this clone with a few counts. The V gene is TRBV1, the J gene TRBJ2-7; TRBD2 is the table's D call, not checked against the DNA. TRBV1 is a listed pseudogene. This CDR3 region has 11 residues. The CDR3 DNA is TGCACCAGCAGCCAAGATAAAGAGCAGTACGTC. Its translation: CTSSQDKEQYV.

The chain links TRBV11-2 to TRBJ2-4, with D unclear. V lost 2 bases, J lost 6 bases, and 5 bases lay in between. Germline V lookup: CDR1 SGHAT, CDR2 FQNNGV. The CDR3 is made up of 12 amino acids. The CDR3 coding sequence is TGTGCCAGCAGCTTACCCAGAAACATTCAGTACTTC. Residues: CASSLPRNIQYF.

The chain employs TRBV15 and TRBJ2-5; D is unclear. CDR1 and CDR2 (germline): LNHNV, YYDKDF (reference sequence). The CDR3 has 14 residues. Trimming took 3 bases from V and 0 from J, leaving 8 bases between them. The CDR3, as DNA: TGTGCCACCAGCAGGCGGCAGTACCAAGAGACCCAGTACTTC. It encodes CATSRRQYQETQYF.

Of note for this clone: The sample carries other DNA sequences with the same CDR3. The CDR3 spells CASSVEVGGRTDTQYF. CDR3 sequence (DNA): TGTGCCAGCAGCGTAGAGGTGGGGGGTCGCACAGATACGCAGTATTTT. V gene TRBV9 combines with J gene TRBJ2-3; the D gene is possibly TRBD2 (6 bases). CDR1 SGDLS and CDR2 YYNGEE come from the germline V gene. Trimming took off 0 bases at V and 1 base at J, with 12 bases between the two ends. The CDR3 is 16 amino acids. Variable domain in full (rest from reference TRBV9 and TRBJ2-3): DSGVTQTPKHLITATGQRVTLRCSPRSGDLSVYWYQQSLDQGLQFLIQYYNGEERAKGNILERFSAQQFPDLHSELNLSSLELGDSALYFCASSVEVGGRTDTQYFGPGTRLTVL.

Written as DNA, the CDR3 is TGTGCCAGCTCACCAGCAGGTATCCCCTACAATGAGCAGTTCTTC. Protein: CASSPAGIPYNEQFF. The chain uses TRBV18 and TRBJ2-1, with D uncertain. The CDR3 totals 15 residues. Germline CDR1 reads KGHSH; CDR2 reads LQKENI. V was cut by 2 bases and J by 2 bases, with 10 bases left in between.

This chain's CDR3 is CASSPYRASGNTIYF. Here the CDR3 DNA reads TGTGCCAGTAGCCCCTACAGGGCCAGTGGAAACACCATATATTTT. V gene TRBV19 combines with J gene TRBJ1-3; the D gene is possibly TRBD1 (6 bases). This CDR3 is built from 15 residues. Trimming removed 6 bases at V and 3 bases at J, with 15 bases between. The germline V gene has CDR1 LNHDA and CDR2 SQIVND (reference sequence).